The sequence of this TCR beta chain was determined in a study of T cell responses to AZD1222 COVID-19 vaccine. Profiled with immunoSEQ multiplex PCR; TCRdb holds only in-frame clones, not every one. The table lists 90,000 to 110,000 clones, around nine tenths of them singletons. The sequencing used peripheral blood, collected on day 0 of AZD1222 vaccination. The source of this sequence is an adult in good health.

In DNA form, the CDR3 reads TGTGCCAGCAGCCCCGCCTCGGGCGCCTACGAGCAGTACTTC. Protein sequence: CASSPASGAYEQYF. The chain links TRBV9 to TRBJ2-7, with D unclear. The length of the CDR3 is 14 residues. V was shortened by 4 bases and J by 2 bases, with 13 bases between the two germline ends. The germline gives CDR1 SGDLS, CDR2 YYNGEE.